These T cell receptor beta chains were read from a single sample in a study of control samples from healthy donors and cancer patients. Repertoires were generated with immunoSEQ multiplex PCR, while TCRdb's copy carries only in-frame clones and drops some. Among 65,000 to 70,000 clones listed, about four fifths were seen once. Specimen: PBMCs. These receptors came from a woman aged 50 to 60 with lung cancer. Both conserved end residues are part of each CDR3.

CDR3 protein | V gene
CASSLTRQGANQPQHF | TRBV5-8
CASSLRQGAIPGTQYF | TRBV14
CASSLTGVSTDTQYF | TRBV7-9
CASSPGGYEQYF | TRBV5-6
CSFESQDYGYTF | TRBV29-1
CASSFGRQGGSDNSPLHF | TRBV7-6
CASSYPQGGTWSPLHF | TRBV6-5
CASNSGVLGQPQHF | TRBV19
CASSQGQTSYGYTF | TRBV3-1/TRBV3-2
CASSQEGGDETQYF | TRBV4-3
CASSFNRDRQAPLHF | TRBV5-1
CASSLEDRSETQYF | TRBV5-1
CASSPYLRNTEAFF | TRBV28
CASSQWGGDTEAFF | TRBV14
CASSLDGALNTEAFF | TRBV5-4
CSGKPLAGLDTQYF | TRBV29-1
CASSSRPSGGYTF | TRBV27
CASSLEGQDLDTQYF | TRBV5-1
CASSLGGPSSYNEQFF | TRBV5-4
CASSSRGPEAFF | TRBV28
CASSGTLAKNIQYF | TRBV6-2/TRBV6-3
CAIKGGQGTSAFF | TRBV10-3
CASSTSGTGKGGYTF | TRBV5-1
CASTAPGRNTEAFF | TRBV6-5
CASSRGGNTEAFF | TRBV7-2
CASSRPRGVQGETQYF | TRBV7-6
CAWRLRGPNQPQHF | TRBV30